The clone carrying this TCR beta chain was counted a single time. Its cognate antigen is unknown. Germline V gene data show CDR1 as KGHSH and CDR2 as LQKENI. The CDR3 spans 17 residues. Trimming pared 0 bases from V and 3 bases from J, leaving 14 bases between. One entry per CDR3 protein results from TCRdb running MiXCR on the 5' RACE reads. Of approximately 340,000 distinct CDR3 sequences in the sample, 14% to 15% were seen once. These data come from a study of CD8 T cells in ankylosing spondylitis. Study-level findings and limits: Disease-linked clones reportedly concentrated significantly in matched ankylosing spondylitis synovial fluid.

The sequencing input was blood, either unsorted or a sorted T cell fraction (not recorded which). The V and J genes are TRBV18 and TRBJ2-2, with D tentatively TRBD2 (5 bases). The receptor's source is a male donor with ankylosing spondylitis or in good health (not recorded which). CDR3 region: CASSPPPRRVDTGELFF. The CDR3, as DNA: TGTGCCAGCTCACCACCCCCCCGGCGGGTCGACACCGGGGAGCTGTTTTTT.